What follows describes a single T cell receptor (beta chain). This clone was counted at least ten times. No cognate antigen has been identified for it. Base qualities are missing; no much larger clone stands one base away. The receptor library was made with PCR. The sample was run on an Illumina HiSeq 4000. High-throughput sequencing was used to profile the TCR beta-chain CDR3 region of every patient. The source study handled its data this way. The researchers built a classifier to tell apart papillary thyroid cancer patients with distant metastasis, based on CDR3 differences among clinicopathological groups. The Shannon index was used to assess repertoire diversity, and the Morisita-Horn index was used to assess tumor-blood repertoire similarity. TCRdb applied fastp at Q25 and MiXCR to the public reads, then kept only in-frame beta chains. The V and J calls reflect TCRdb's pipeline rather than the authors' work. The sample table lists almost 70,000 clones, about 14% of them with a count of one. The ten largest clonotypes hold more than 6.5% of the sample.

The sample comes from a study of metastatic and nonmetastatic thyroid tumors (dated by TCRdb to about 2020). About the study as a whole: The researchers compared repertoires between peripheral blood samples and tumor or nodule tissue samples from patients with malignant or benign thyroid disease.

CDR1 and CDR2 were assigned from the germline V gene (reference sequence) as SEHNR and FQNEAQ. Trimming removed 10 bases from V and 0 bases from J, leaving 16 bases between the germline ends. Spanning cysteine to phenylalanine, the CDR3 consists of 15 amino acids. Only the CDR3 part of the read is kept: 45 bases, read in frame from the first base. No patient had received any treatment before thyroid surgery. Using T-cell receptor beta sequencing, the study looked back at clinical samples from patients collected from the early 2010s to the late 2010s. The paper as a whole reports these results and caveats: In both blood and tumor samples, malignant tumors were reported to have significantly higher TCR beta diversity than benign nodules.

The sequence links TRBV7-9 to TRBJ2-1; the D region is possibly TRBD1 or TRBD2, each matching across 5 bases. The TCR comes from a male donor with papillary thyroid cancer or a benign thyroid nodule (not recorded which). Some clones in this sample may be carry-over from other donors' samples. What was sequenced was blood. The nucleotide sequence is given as TGTGCCATCACCAGGGCTCGGGGCTCCTACAATGAGCAGTTCTTC. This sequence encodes CAITRARGSYNEQFF.